Each of the 27 T cell receptor beta chains below was sequenced from the same sample in a study of T cells in Graves' hyperthyroidism and ophthalmopathy. TCR beta CDR3 region amplification was performed from RNA transcripts. A first-round RT-PCR of the TCR CDR3 used the HTBI primer set. A single record per CDR3 protein comes from TCRdb applying MiXCR to the multiplex PCR reads. The repertoire holds 500,000 to 650,000 distinct CDR3 sequences, with roughly 45% as singletons. The sequenced sample was peripheral blood or thyroid tissue (not recorded which). Source of these receptors: an adult woman with Graves' disease, either hyperthyroidism or ophthalmopathy (not recorded which).

This clonotype was recorded a few times. CDR3 sequence (DNA): TGTGCCTCGAGGACAGGGGGATACCAAGAGACCCAGTACTTC. Residues: CASRTGGYQETQYF. The gene calls are TRBV10-3 and TRBJ2-5, with 10 bases that match TRBD1. This CDR3 is built from 14 residues. The V and J ends lost 11 bases and 0 bases, in that order; junction bases with no gene match: 6. Germline CDR1 is ENHRY and CDR2 is SYGVKD.

This clonotype was observed at least ten times. The chain joins TRBV19 to TRBJ1-5, with D possibly matching TRBD1 (6 bases). This CDR3 has 16 amino acids. With 3 bases removed from V and 2 bases from J, the gap between germline ends came to 14 bases. Germline V gives CDR1 LNHDA, CDR2 SQIVND (reference sequence). The CDR3 protein is CASSIFSSGGNQPQHF. For the CDR3, the DNA is TGTGCCAGTAGTATTTTTTCCTCAGGGGGCAATCAGCCCCAGCATTTT.

The chain combines TRBV5-1 with TRBJ1-1; perhaps TRBD1 as D (6 bases). CDR3 size: 15 residues. V shed 2 bases and J shed 2 bases, with 13 bases lying between them. Germline loops: CDR1 SGHRS, CDR2 YFSETQ. The CDR3 loop reads CASSLAGTLNTEAFF. The CDR3 bases are TGCGCCAGCAGCTTAGCAGGGACACTCAACACTGAAGCTTTCTTT.

Many counts were recorded for this clonotype. CDR3 sequence: CASSLRDRGEQYF. The CDR3 DNA reads as TGTGCCAGCAGCCTCCGAGACAGGGGAGAGCAGTACTTC. The chain uses TRBV7-2 and TRBJ2-7; 8 bases agree with TRBD1. V trimming: 5 bases; J trimming: 7 bases; junction bases outside the gene matches: 7. CDR1 SGHTA and CDR2 FQGNSA come from the germline V gene. The CDR3 is 13 residues long. Supplemented by reference TRBV7-2 and TRBJ2-7, the full variable domain reads GAGVSQSPSNKVTEKGKDVELRCDPISGHTALYWYRQSLGQGLEFLIYFQGNSAPDKSGLPSDRFSAERTGGSVSTLTIQRTQQEDSAVYLCASSLRDRGEQYFGPGTRLTVT.

This clonotype was counted ten times or more. The chain couples TRBV15 to TRBJ1-1, with D hard to call. Per germline, CDR1 LNHNV and CDR2 YYDKDF (reference sequence). The CDR3 has 13 residues. V lost 4 bases and J lost 5, with 11 bases in between. The CDR3 sequence is CATSTTRRTEAFF. CDR3 DNA: TGTGCCACCAGCACCACACGGAGGACTGAAGCTTTCTTT.

Ten or more counts support this clonotype. The chain has TRBV2 and TRBJ2-7, with TRBD2 matching over 7 bases. CDR1 and CDR2 from the germline V gene are SNHLY and FYNNEI. With 4 bases clipped from V and 2 bases from J, the junction kept 8 bases outside the gene matches. The CDR3 loop spans 15 amino acids. CDR3 loop: CASSGTRDFTYEQYF. Here the CDR3 DNA reads TGTGCCAGCAGTGGGACTAGAGATTTCACCTACGAGCAGTACTTC.

The chain uses TRBV7-2 and TRBJ2-5, with 13 bases matching TRBD2. The CDR3 contains 15 residues. Per germline, CDR1 SGHTA and CDR2 FQGNSA. V lost 8 bases, J lost 5 bases, and 8 bases stayed unmatched. CDR3 region: CASFLLAGGPETQYF. The CDR3 DNA follows: TGTGCCAGCTTCCTACTAGCGGGAGGGCCCGAGACCCAGTACTTC.

J is TRBJ1-1 and V is TRBV5-1; D gene unclear. Germline CDR1 reads SGHRS; CDR2 reads YFSETQ. The CDR3 spans 14 residues. The V and J ends lost 4 bases and 1 base respectively, with 11 bases between them. The CDR3 is CASSHEHKNTEAFF. As DNA, the CDR3 is TGCGCCAGCAGCCACGAACATAAGAACACTGAAGCTTTCTTT.

This chain joins TRBV7-9 and TRBJ2-6, with a tentative D call TRBD2 (5 bases). Trimming cost V 5 bases and J 0 bases, with 14 bases left between them. CDR3 size: 17 residues. CDR1 SEHNR and CDR2 FQNEAQ come from the germline V gene (reference sequence). CDR3 amino acids: CASSPIASSSGANVLTF. As DNA, the CDR3 is TGTGCCAGCAGCCCGATAGCGTCAAGCTCTGGGGCCAACGTCCTGACTTTC.

This clonotype was observed at least ten times. The chain links TRBV19 to TRBJ1-5; a weak D match, TRBD1 (6 bases). The germline V gene encodes CDR1 LNHDA and CDR2 SQIVND (reference sequence). There are 14 residues in the CDR3. The V and J ends lost 8 bases and 1 base respectively, with 12 bases between them. This CDR3 reads CASRLGGSNQPQHF. CDR3 nucleotides: TGTGCCAGTCGCCTTGGGGGCAGCAATCAGCCCCAGCATTTT.

This clonotype was observed at least ten times. The chain links TRBV24-1 to TRBJ2-5; D is unresolved. V dropped 5 bases and J dropped 7 bases, with 13 bases sitting between them. CDR3 length: 13 amino acids. Germline lookup yields CDR1 KGHDR and CDR2 SFDVKD. DNA for the CDR3: TGTGCCACCAGTGTACGAGGATTGCGGACCCAGTACTTC. This sequence encodes CATSVRGLRTQYF.

This chain uses TRBV7-8 with TRBJ1-5, with D perhaps matching TRBD1 (6 bases). CDR3 length equals 16 residues. CDR1 and CDR2 (germline): SGHVS, FQNEAQ. V lost 6 bases to trimming and J lost 1 base, with 16 bases between them. This CDR3 is CASSWGAAGSNQPQHF. The CDR3 region has the DNA TGTGCCAGCAGTTGGGGGGCAGCAGGGAGCAATCAGCCCCAGCATTTT.

This chain joins TRBV12-5 and TRBJ1-3, with D perhaps matching TRBD1 (5 bases). V was pared by 3 bases and J by 0 bases, with 9 bases between. The CDR3 is made up of 15 amino acids. Germline V CDR1 and CDR2: LGHNT, FRNRAP. CDR3 nucleotides: TGTGCTAGTGGTTTCTCGACAGACTCTGGAAACACCATATATTTT. Amino acids: CASGFSTDSGNTIYF.

V gene TRBV29-1 combines with J gene TRBJ1-1; D is uncertain. Germline-derived CDR1 and CDR2 are SQVTM and ANQGSEA. The CDR3 loop spans 13 amino acids. V shed 6 bases and J shed 2 bases, with 13 bases lying between them. CDR3 nucleotide sequence: TGCAGCGTCGCTGAAGACCCCAACACTGAAGCTTTCTTT. Its translation is CSVAEDPNTEAFF.

This clonotype was seen repeatedly, ten times or more. This rearrangement joins TRBV11-2 to TRBJ1-4; no clear D. Germline CDR1 and CDR2: SGHAT and FQNNGV. This CDR3 contains 13 residues. V lost 1 base and J 7 bases, leaving 7 bases between the germline ends. The CDR3 nucleotides are TGTGCCAGCAGCTTAGGAGGGAGTGAAAAACTGTTTTTT. Translating gives CASSLGGSEKLFF.

The chain carries TRBV20-1 and TRBJ2-7; a weak D match, TRBD2 (5 bases). The germline V gene has CDR1 DFQATT and CDR2 SNEGSKA (reference sequence). Trimming stripped 3 bases from V and 2 bases from J, with 8 bases between. This CDR3 comprises 12 residues. CDR3 region: CSASTSPYEQYF. The CDR3 nucleotides read TGCAGTGCTAGTACTAGTCCCTACGAGCAGTACTTC.

The chain uses TRBV29-1 and TRBJ1-2; D is uncertain. Germline V CDR1 and CDR2: SQVTM, ANQGSEA. The length of the CDR3 is 9 residues. V lost 7 bases, J lost 12 bases, and 12 bases lay in between. The CDR3 region has the DNA TGCAGCGGGGCTGAACGAAACACCTTC. It translates to CSGAERNTF.

The table lists this clonotype with many counts. CDR3 sequence (DNA): TGCAGTCCGGTCGGGAACACTGAAGCTTTCTTT. Its translation: CSPVGNTEAFF. This chain links TRBV20-1 with TRBJ1-1, with D unclear. The V end was cut by 8 bases, the J end by 1 base, with 8 bases between. Per the germline V gene, CDR1 is DFQATT and CDR2 is SNEGSKA (reference sequence). The CDR3 has 11 amino acids.

This clonotype was seen a handful of times. The chain recombines TRBV10-3 with TRBJ1-2, with D possibly being TRBD1 (6 bases). Germline V gives CDR1 ENHRY, CDR2 SYGVKD. The CDR3 has 13 amino acids. The V end was cut by 0 bases, the J end by 5 bases, with 7 bases between. The DNA of the CDR3 is TGTGCCATCAGTGAGTCGACAGGTTATGGCTACACCTTC. This encodes CAISESTGYGYTF.

The rearrangement joins TRBV7-9 to TRBJ2-7; tentative D call: TRBD2 (5 bases). Trimming took 2 bases from V and 3 from J, leaving 8 bases between them. CDR1 is SEHNR, CDR2 FQNEAQ, per germline (reference sequence). The CDR3 extends over 13 amino acids. CDR3 loop: CASSLRAGYEQYF. The CDR3 DNA reads as TGTGCCAGCAGCTTAAGGGCGGGCTACGAGCAGTACTTC. Variable domain in full (rest from reference TRBV7-9 and TRBJ2-7): DTGVSQNPRHKITKRGQNVTFRCDPISEHNRLYWYRQTLGQGPEFLTYFQNEAQLEKSRLLSDRFSAERPKGSFSTLEIQRTEQGDSAMYLCASSLRAGYEQYFGPGTRLTVT.

The V and J genes are TRBV10-2 and TRBJ1-3; possibly TRBD1 for D (5 bases). Germline V gene lookup returns CDR1 WSHSY and CDR2 SAAADI. Trimming took off 6 bases at V and 0 bases at J, with 12 bases between the two ends. The CDR3 loop spans 15 amino acids. CDR3 DNA: TGCGCCAGCAGAGGGACTCTGAGCTCTGGAAACACCATATATTTT. This sequence encodes CASRGTLSSGNTIYF.

The chain links TRBV2 to TRBJ1-3; maybe TRBD1 (6 bases). The germline V gene encodes CDR1 SNHLY and CDR2 FYNNEI. This CDR3 is built from 13 residues. Deletions cut 6 bases from V and 3 bases from J, with 9 bases between. The CDR3 DNA is TGTGCCAGCAGAGGGGGGTTTGGAAACACCATATATTTT. The encoded protein is CASRGGFGNTIYF.

The chain is built from TRBV20-1 and TRBJ2-1; tentatively, D is TRBD2 (5 bases). V was clipped by 0 bases and J by 9 bases, with 9 bases between them. The CDR3 runs to 12 residues. Germline assignment: CDR1 DFQATT and CDR2 SNEGSKA (reference sequence). As DNA, the CDR3 is TGCAGTGCTAGAGATCCAGCGGTTGAGCAGTTCTTC. Translated: CSARDPAVEQFF.

This clonotype turned up a few times. A clone one base away is much larger, so this may be a read error. Likely a read error: the CDR3 ends without its conserved phenylalanine or tryptophan. The rearrangement links TRBV4-2 to TRBJ2-5, with D perhaps TRBD2 (6 bases). V was pared by 1 base and J by 5 bases, with 20 bases between. Looked up from germline, CDR1 is LGHNA and CDR2 is YNFKEQ. CDR3 size: 17 residues. Here the CDR3 reads CASSQAGGPLGWETQYI. DNA for the CDR3: TGTGCCAGCAGCCAAGCCGGAGGGCCGCTGGGGTGGGAGACCCAGTACATC.

V usage is TRBV2 and J usage is TRBJ1-5; a weak D match, TRBD1 (5 bases). V was clipped by 5 bases and J by 6 bases, with 14 bases between them. The germline V gene has CDR1 SNHLY and CDR2 FYNNEI. This CDR3 region has 14 residues. The CDR3 reads CASSPGPQSQPQHF. CDR3 nucleotides: TGTGCCAGCAGTCCGGGACCGCAGAGTCAGCCCCAGCATTTT. Filled out from reference TRBV2 and TRBJ1-5, the complete variable domain reads EPEVTQTPSHQVTQMGQEVILRCVPISNHLYFYWYRQILGQKVEFLVSFYNNEISEKSEIFDDQFSVERPDGSNFTLKIRSTKLEDSAMYFCASSPGPQSQPQHFGDGTRLSIL.

The J gene is TRBJ1-1, the V gene TRBV7-8; 11 bases line up with TRBD1. Trimming cost V 5 bases and J 3 bases; bases outside gene matches: 5. CDR3 size: 15 residues. Germline V gene lookup returns CDR1 SGHVS and CDR2 FQNEAQ. The CDR3 reads CASSPQDRGHTEAFF. DNA for the CDR3: TGTGCCAGCAGCCCGCAGGACAGGGGGCACACTGAAGCTTTCTTT.

The chain uses TRBV30 and TRBJ1-6; TRBD1 matches at 9 bases. The germline V gene has CDR1 GTSNPN and CDR2 SVGIG (reference sequence). CDR3 length: 13 residues. V dropped 6 bases and J dropped 10; count of bases not matched to a gene: 7. CDR3 in DNA: TGTGCCTGCGAAACAGGGGGCGTCTCACCCCTCCACTTT. This gives the protein CACETGGVSPLHF.